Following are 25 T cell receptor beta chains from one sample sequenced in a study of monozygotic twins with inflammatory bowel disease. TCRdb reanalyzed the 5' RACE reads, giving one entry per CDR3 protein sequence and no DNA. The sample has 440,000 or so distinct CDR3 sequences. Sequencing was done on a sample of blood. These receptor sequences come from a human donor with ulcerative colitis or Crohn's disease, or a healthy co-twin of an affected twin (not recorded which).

The CDR3 region is CVTSDPGQGAGELFF. The rearrangement uses TRBV24-1 and TRBJ2-2; TCRdb picks TRBD1, but there is no DNA to check that call. The germline V gene has CDR1 KGHDR and CDR2 SFDVKD. The CDR3 length is 15 residues.

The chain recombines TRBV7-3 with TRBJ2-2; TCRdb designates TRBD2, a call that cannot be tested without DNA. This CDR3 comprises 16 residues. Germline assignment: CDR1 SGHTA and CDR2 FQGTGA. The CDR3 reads CASSPTLAPNTGELFF.

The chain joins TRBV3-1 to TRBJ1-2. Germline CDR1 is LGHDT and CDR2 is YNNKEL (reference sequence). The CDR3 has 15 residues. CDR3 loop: CASSQAQGWGYGYTF.

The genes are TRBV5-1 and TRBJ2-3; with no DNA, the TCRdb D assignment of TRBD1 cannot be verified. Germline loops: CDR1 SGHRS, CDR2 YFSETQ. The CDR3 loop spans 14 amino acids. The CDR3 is CASTPGQGLDTQYF.

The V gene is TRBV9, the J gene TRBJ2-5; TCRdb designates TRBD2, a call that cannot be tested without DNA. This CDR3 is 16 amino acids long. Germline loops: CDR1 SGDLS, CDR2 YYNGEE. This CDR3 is CASSVFPQAGGETQYF.

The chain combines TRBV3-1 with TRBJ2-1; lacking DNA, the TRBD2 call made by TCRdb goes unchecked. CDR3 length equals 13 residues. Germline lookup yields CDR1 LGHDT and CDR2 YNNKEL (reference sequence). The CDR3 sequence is CAAGSGRFNEQFF.

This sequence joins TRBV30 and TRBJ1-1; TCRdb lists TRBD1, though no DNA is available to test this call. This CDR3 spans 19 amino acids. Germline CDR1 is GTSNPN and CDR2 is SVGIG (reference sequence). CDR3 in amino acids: CAWSGAYTGTKVRNTEAFF.

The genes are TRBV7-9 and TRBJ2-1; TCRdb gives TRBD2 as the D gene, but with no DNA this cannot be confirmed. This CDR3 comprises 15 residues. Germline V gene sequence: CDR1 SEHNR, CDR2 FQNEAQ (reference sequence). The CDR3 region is CASSSPGLAGYEQFF.

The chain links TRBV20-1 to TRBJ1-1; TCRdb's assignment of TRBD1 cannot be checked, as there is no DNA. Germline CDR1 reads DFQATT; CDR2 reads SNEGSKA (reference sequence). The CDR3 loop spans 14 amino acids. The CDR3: CSAREVGDWAEAFF.

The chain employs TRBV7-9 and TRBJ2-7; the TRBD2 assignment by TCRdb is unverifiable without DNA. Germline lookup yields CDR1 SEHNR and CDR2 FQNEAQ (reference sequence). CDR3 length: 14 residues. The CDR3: CASSLGTSGLQQYF.

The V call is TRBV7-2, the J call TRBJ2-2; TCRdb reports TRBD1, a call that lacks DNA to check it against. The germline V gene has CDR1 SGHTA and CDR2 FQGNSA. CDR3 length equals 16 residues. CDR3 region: CASSLGAGPDTGELFF.

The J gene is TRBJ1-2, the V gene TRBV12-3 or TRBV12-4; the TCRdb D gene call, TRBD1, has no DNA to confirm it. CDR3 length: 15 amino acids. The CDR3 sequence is CASRRGQGAHYGYTF.

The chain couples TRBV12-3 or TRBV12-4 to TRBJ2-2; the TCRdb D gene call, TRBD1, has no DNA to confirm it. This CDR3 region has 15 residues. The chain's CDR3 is CASSLRAGNTGELFF.

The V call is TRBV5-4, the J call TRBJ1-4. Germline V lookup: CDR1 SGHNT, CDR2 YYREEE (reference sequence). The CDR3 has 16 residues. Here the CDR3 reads CASSLKGGSTNEKLFF.

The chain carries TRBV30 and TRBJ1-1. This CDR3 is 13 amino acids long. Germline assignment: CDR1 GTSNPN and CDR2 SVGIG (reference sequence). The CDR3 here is CAWCITANTEAFF.

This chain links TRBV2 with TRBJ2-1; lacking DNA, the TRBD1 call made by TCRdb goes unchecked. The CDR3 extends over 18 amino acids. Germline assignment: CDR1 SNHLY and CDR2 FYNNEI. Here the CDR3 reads CASSGTGTRVRSRDEQFF.

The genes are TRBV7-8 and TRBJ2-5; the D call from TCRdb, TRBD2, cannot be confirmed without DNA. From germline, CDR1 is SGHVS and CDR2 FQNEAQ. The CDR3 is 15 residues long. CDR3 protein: CASSFRTSGEETQYF.

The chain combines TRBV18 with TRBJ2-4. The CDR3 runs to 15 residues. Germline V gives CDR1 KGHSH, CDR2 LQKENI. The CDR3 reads CASSPPGTAKNIQYF.

Here the CDR3 reads CASSPSTGREQYF. The V gene is TRBV3-1, the J gene TRBJ2-7; the TCRdb D gene call, TRBD1, has no DNA to confirm it. Germline values: CDR1 LGHDT, CDR2 YNNKEL (reference sequence). The CDR3 covers 13 residues.

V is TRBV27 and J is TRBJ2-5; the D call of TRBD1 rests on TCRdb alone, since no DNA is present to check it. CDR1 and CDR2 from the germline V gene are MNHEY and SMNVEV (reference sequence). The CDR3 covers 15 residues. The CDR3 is CASRTIQGAEETQYF.

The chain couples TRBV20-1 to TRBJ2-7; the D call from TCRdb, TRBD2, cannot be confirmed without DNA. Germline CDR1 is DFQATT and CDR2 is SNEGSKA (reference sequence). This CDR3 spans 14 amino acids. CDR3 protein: CSARLLAGPYEQYF.

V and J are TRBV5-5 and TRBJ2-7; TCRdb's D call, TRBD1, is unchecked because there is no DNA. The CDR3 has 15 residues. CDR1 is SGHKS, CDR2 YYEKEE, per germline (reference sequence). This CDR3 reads CASRYGQTNSYEQYF.

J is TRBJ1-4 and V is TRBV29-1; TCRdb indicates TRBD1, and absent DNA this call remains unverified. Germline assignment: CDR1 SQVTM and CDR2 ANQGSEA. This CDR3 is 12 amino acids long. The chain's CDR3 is CSVRQGEEKLFF.

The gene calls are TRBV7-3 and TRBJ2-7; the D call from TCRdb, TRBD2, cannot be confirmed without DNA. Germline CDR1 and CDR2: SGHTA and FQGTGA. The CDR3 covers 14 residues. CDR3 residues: CASSPTSGPYEQYF.

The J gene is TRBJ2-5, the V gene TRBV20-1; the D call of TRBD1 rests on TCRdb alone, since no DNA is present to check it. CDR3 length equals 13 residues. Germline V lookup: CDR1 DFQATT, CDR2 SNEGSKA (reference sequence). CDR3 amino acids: CSARPPTGETQYF.